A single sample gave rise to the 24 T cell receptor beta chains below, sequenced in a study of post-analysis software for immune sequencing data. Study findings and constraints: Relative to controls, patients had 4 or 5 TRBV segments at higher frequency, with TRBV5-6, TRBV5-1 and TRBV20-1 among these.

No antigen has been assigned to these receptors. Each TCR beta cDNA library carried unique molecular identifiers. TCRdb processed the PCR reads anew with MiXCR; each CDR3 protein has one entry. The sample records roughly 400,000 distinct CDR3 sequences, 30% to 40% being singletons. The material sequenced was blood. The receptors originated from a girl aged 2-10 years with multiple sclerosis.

In DNA, the CDR3 is TGCAGTGCAACCGGGACAGATTACAATGAGCAGTTCTTC. It is translated as CSATGTDYNEQFF. The chain employs TRBV20-1 and TRBJ2-1; 7 positions match TRBD1. This CDR3 spans 13 amino acids. The J segment lost 4 bases and the V segment lost 6 bases, leaving 6 bases of the junction unmatched. Germline V gene sequence: CDR1 DFQATT, CDR2 SNEGSKA (reference sequence).

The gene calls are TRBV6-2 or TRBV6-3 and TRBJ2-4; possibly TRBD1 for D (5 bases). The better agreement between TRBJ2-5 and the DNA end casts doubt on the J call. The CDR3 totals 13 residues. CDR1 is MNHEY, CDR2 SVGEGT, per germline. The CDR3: CASSRAPQETQYF. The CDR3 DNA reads TGTGCCAGCAGCAGGGCGCCTCAAGAGACCCAGTACTTC.

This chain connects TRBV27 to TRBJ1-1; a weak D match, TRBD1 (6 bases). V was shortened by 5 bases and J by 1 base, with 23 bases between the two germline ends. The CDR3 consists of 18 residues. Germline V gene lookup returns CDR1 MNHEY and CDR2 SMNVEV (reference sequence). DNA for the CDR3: TGTGCCAGCAGTCTTAAGCGCGTGGGGGGCGCGCCGAACACTGAAGCTTTCTTT. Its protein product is CASSLKRVGGAPNTEAFF.

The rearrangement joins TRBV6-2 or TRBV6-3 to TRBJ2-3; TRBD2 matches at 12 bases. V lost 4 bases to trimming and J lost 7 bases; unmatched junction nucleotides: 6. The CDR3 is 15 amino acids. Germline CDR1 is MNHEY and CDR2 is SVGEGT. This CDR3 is CASSFGLAGRNTQYF. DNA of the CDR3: TGTGCCAGCAGTTTCGGACTAGCGGGAAGGAATACGCAGTATTTT.

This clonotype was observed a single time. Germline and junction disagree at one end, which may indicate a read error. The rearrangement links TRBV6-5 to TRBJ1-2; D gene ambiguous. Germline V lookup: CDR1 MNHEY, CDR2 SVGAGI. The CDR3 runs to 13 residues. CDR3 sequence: CASSYATNYGYAF. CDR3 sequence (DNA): TGTGCCAGCAGTTACGCCACTAACTATGGCTACGCCTTC.

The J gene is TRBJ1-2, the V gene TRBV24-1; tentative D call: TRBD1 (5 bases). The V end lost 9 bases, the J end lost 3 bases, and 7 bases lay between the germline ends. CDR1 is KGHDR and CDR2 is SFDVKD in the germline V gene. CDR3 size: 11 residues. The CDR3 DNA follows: TGTGCCACCGGGACGGACTATGGCTACACCTTC. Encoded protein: CATGTDYGYTF.

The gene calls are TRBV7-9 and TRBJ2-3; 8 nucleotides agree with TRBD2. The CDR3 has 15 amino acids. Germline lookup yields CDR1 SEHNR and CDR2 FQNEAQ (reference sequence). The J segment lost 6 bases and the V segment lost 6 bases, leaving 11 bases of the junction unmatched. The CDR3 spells CASSQRLAFEDTQYF. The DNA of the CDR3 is TGTGCCAGCAGTCAACGACTAGCGTTCGAGGATACGCAGTATTTT.

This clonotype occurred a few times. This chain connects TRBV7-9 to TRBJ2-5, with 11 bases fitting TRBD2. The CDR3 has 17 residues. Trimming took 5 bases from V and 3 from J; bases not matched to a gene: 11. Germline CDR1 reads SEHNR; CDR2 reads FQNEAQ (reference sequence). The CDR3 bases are TGTGCCAGCAGCGAACCCCGACTAGCGGGGTCGGAAGAGACCCAGTACTTC. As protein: CASSEPRLAGSEETQYF.

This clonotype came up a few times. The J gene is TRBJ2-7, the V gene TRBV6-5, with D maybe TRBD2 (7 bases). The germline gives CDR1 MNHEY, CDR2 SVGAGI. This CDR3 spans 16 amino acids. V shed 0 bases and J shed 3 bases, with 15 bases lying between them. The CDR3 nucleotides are TGTGCCAGCAGTTACTCGGGGGGGCTGGGGTTCTACGAGCAGTACTTC. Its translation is CASSYSGGLGFYEQYF.

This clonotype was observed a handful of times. CDR3 DNA: TGTGCCATCAGTGAGTCGCCTAGCGGGTGGCAAGAGACCCAGTACTTC. It codes for CAISESPSGWQETQYF. This chain links TRBV10-3 with TRBJ2-5; 8 bases map to TRBD2. V was pared by 0 bases and J by 2 bases, with 5 bases of the junction left unmatched. This CDR3 is built from 16 residues. Germline V gene lookup returns CDR1 ENHRY and CDR2 SYGVKD.

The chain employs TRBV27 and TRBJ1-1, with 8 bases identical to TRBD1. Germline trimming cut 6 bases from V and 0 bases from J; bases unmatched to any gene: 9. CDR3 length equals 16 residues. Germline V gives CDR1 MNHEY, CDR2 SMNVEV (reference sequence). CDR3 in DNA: TGTGCCAGCAGGGCAGGGGGCGCGGGGATGAACACTGAAGCTTTCTTT. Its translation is CASRAGGAGMNTEAFF.

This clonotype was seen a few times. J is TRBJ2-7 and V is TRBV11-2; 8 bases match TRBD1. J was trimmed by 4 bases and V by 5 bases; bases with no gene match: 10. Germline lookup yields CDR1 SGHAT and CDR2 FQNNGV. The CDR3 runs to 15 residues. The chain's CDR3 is CASSANRDRPYEQYF. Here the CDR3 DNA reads TGTGCCAGCAGCGCAAACCGGGACAGGCCGTACGAGCAGTACTTC.

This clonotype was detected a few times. The CDR3 coding sequence is TGTGCCAGCGCGGGTATTTCCTACGAGCAGTACTTC. It is translated as CASAGISYEQYF. The gene calls are TRBV12-3 or TRBV12-4 and TRBJ2-7; the D gene is possibly TRBD2 (5 bases). The length of the CDR3 is 12 residues. Trimming removed 8 bases at V and 1 base at J, with 9 bases between.

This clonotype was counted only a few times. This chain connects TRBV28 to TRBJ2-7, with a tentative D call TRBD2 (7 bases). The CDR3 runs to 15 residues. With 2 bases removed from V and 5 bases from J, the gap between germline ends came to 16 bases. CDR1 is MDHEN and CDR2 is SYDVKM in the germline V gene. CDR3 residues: CASSLGGLGGDEQYF. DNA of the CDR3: TGTGCCAGCAGTTTAGGGGGCCTGGGGGGGGACGAGCAGTACTTC. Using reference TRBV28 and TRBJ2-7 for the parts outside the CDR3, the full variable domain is DVKVTQSSRYLVKRTGEKVFLECVQDMDHENMFWYRQDPGLGLRLIYFSYDVKMKEKGDIPEGYSVSREKKERFSLILESASTNQTSMYLCASSLGGLGGDEQYFGPGTRLTVT.

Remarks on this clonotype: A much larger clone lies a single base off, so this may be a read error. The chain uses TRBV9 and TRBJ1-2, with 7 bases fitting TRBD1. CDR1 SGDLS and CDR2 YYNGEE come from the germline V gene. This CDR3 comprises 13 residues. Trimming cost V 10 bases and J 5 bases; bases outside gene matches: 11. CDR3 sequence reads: CAGTQGGRYGYTF. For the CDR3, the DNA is TGTGCCGGCACCCAAGGGGGCAGGTATGGCTACACCTTC.

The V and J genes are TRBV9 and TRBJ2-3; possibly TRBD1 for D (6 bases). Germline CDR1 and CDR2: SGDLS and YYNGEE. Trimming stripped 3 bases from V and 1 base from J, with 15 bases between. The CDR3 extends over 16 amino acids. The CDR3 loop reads CASSDQQGTRTDTQYF. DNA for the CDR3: TGTGCCAGCAGCGACCAGCAGGGGACCCGCACAGATACGCAGTATTTT.

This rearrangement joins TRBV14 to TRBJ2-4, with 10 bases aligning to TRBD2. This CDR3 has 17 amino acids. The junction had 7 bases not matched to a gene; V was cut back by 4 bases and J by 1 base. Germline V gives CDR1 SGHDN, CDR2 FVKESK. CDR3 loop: CASSLSGLADAKNIQYF. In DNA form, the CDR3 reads TGTGCCAGCAGCCTCAGCGGACTAGCGGATGCCAAAAACATTCAGTACTTC.

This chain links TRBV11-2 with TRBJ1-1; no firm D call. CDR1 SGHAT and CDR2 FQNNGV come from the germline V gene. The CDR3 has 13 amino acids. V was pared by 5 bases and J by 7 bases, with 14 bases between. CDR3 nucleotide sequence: TGTGCCAGCAGCCGTGACGGGGTTGATGAAGCTTTCTTT. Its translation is CASSRDGVDEAFF. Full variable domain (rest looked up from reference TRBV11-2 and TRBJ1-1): EAGVAQSPRYKIIEKRQSVAFWCNPISGHATLYWYQQILGQGPKLLIQFQNNGVVDDSQLPKDRFSAERLKGVDSTLKIQPAKLEDSAVYLCASSRDGVDEAFFGQGTRLTVV.

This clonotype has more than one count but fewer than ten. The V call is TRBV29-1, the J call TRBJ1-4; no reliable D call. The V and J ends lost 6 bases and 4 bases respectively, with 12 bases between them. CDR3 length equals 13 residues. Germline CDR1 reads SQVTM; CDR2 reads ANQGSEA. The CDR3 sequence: CSVSPGGNEKLFF. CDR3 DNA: TGCAGCGTCTCCCCCGGTGGTAATGAAAAACTGTTTTTT.

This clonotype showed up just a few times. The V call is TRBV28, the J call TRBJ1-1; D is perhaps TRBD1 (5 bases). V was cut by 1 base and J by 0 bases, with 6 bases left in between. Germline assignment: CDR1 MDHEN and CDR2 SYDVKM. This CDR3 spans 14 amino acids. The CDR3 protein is CASSLYRLNTEAFF. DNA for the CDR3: TGTGCCAGCAGTTTATACAGGCTGAACACTGAAGCTTTCTTT.

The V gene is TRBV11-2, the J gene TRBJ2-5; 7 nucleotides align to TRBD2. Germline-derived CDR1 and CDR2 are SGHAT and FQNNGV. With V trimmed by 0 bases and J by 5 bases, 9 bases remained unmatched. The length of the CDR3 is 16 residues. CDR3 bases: TGTGCCAGCAGCTTAGATTTGTCGGGGGGTGGGGAGACCCAGTACTTC. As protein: CASSLDLSGGGETQYF.

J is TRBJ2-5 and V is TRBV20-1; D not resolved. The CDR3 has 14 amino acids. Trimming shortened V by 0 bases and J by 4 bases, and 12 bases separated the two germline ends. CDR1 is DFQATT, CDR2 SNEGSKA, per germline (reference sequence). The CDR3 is CSARDFSAGETQYF. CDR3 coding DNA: TGCAGTGCTAGAGATTTCTCGGCAGGAGAGACCCAGTACTTC.

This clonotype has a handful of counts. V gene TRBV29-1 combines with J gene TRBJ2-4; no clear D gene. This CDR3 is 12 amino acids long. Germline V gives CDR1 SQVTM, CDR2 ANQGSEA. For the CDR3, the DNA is TGCAGGATGAGGAGACCTGAAAACATTCAGTACTTC. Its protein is CRMRRPENIQYF.

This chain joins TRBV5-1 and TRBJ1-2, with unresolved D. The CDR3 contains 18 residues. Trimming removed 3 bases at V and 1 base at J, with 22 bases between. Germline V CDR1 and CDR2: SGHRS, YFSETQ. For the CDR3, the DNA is TGCGCCAGCAGCTCCCTTGGGAAAGCTCGGAAGGGTAACTATGGCTACACCTTC. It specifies CASSSLGKARKGNYGYTF.